This T cell receptor (beta chain) was retrieved from a study of blood T cell repertoires in COVID-19. Sequenced by immunoSEQ multiplex PCR; TCRdb stores in-frame clones only, minus some. The data show about 150,000 clones, under 90% seen once. The germline V gene has CDR1 MDHEN and CDR2 SYDVKM. The CDR3 length is 13 residues. The V segment lost 8 bases and the J segment 8 bases; nucleotides outside the gene matches: 9. This chain uses TRBV28 with TRBJ1-1; 9 nucleotides match TRBD1. The origin of this receptor is a woman older than 75 with active or convalescent COVID-19. The sample taken for sequencing was peripheral blood. The CDR3 is CASREQGAQEAFF. The CDR3 DNA reads as TGTGCCAGCCGGGAACAGGGGGCGCAAGAAGCTTTCTTT.